The 6 T cell receptor beta chains below all came from one sample that was sequenced in a study of cytomegalovirus exposure and HLA in healthy donors (TCRdb year 2017). Library prep was done by the immunoSEQ multiplex PCR assay. For the multiplex PCR, a mixture combining 60 forward primers for TCR Vbeta segments and 13 reverse primers for TCR Jbeta segments was used. Held by TCRdb, this immuneACCESS table contains in-frame sequences only and omits some clones. Under half of the omission traces to an unresolved V gene where checked; the cause of the rest is unknown. Across this sample there are tens of thousands of clones, with roughly 83% seen only once. Of the sample, roughly 15% falls within the top ten clones. Specimen: PBMCs. The receptors were sampled from a woman aged 40 to 50 in good health and CMV-seropositive.

About this clone: Lacking the conserved final phenylalanine or tryptophan, this CDR3 likely reflects a read error. The chain combines TRBV18 with TRBJ1-1, with a tentative D call TRBD1 (5 bases). This CDR3 contains 12 residues. Germline CDR1 and CDR2: KGHSH and LQKENI. V was clipped by 3 bases and J by 5 bases, with 7 bases between them. The CDR3 DNA reads as TGTGCCAGCTCACCGGGGCCGACTGAAGCTTTCGTT. Translated: CASSPGPTEAFV.

CDR3 DNA: TGTGCCAGCAGCTTGGGACAGAATAACTATGGCTACACCTTC. It encodes CASSLGQNNYGYTF. The rearrangement uses TRBV5-6 and TRBJ1-2, with a weak D call TRBD1 (5 bases). The CDR3 contains 14 residues. The germline CDR1 and CDR2 sequences are SGHDT and YYEEEE. The V and J ends lost 0 bases and 1 base respectively, with 7 bases between them.

CDR3 nucleotide sequence: TGTGCCAGCAGTTACCGGGACAGAGTATCATCGCCCCAGCATTTT. Protein: CASSYRDRVSSPQHF. V usage is TRBV28 and J usage is TRBJ1-5; TRBD1 matches at 7 bases. V trimming: 4 bases; J trimming: 9 bases; junction bases outside the gene matches: 12. The CDR3 totals 15 residues. Germline lookup yields CDR1 MDHEN and CDR2 SYDVKM.

In nucleotides, the CDR3 is TGTGCCAGCAGCTTACGCCGGGACAGTGCTAACTATGGCTACACCTTC. Translation gives CASSLRRDSANYGYTF. The genes are TRBV14 and TRBJ1-2, with TRBD1 identical over 7 bases. The germline V gene encodes CDR1 SGHDN and CDR2 FVKESK. V lost 5 bases, J lost 0 bases, and 9 bases stayed unmatched. The CDR3 length is 16 residues.

V and J are TRBV9 and TRBJ2-3; TRBD2 aligns across 11 bases. J gave up 8 bases and V 3 bases, and 5 bases lay outside the gene matches. CDR3 length: 14 residues. Germline V gives CDR1 SGDLS, CDR2 YYNGEE. CDR3: CASSGGGLAVTQYF. In DNA, the CDR3 is TGTGCCAGCAGCGGGGGGGGACTAGCGGTTACGCAGTATTTT.

V is TRBV2 and J is TRBJ2-5; the match to TRBD1 covers 7 bases. Unmatched junction bases numbered 3, after V lost 7 bases and J lost 1 base. The germline V gene has CDR1 SNHLY and CDR2 FYNNEI. The CDR3 has 13 amino acids. Here the CDR3 DNA reads TGTGCCAGCACCGGACAGGCCCAAGAGACCCAGTACTTC. Amino acid sequence: CASTGQAQETQYF.